Detailed here is one T cell receptor beta chain. The CDR3 extends over 16 amino acids. Per germline, CDR1 SGHAT and CDR2 FQNNGV. The germline V and J ends were trimmed by 5 bases and 1 base, with 14 bases remaining between them. The protocol was immunoSEQ multiplex PCR, while the TCRdb copy is restricted to in-frame clones and leaves out a portion. The sample yields some 66,000 clones, roughly 98% seen once. This entry belongs to a study of technical replicates of blood from several donors. Material for sequencing was T cells isolated from PBMCs. This sequence originates from a human donor in good health. The chain couples TRBV11-2 to TRBJ2-2; D might be TRBD2 (6 bases). The CDR3 reads CASSRGLAKNTGELFF. The CDR3 region has the DNA TGTGCCAGCAGCCGTGGCCTAGCGAAGAACACCGGGGAGCTGTTTTTT.